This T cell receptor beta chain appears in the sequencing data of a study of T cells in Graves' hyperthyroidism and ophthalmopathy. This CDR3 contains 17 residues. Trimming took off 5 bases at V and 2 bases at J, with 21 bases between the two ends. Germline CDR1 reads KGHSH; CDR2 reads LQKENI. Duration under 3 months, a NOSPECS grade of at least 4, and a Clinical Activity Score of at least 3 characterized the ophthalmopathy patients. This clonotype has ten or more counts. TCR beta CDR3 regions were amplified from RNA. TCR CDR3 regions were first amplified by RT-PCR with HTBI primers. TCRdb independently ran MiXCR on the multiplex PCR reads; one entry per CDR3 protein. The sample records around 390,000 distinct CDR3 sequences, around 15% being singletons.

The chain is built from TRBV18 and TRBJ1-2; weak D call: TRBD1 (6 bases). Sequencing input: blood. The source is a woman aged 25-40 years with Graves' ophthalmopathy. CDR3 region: CASSSPWRGRQNYGYTF. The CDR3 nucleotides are TGTGCCAGCTCATCCCCATGGCGGGGGCGACAGAACTATGGCTACACCTTC.